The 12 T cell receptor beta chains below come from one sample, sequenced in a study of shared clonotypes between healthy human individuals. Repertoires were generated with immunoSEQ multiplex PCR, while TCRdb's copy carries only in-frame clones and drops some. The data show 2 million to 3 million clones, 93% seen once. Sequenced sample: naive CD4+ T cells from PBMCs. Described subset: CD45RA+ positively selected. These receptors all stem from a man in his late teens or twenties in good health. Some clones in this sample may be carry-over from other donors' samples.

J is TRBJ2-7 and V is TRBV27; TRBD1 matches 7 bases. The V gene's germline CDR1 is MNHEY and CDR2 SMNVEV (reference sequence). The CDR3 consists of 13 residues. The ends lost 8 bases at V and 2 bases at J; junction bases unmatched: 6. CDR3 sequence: CASRVDRAYEQYF. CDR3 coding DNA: TGTGCCAGCCGGGTCGACAGGGCCTACGAGCAGTACTTC.

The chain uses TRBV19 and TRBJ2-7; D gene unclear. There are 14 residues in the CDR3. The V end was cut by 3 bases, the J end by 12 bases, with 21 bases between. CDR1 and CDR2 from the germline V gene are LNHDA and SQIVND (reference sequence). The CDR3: CASSIGPVPTPPYF. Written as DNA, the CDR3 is TGTGCCAGTAGTATCGGGCCAGTCCCAACACCTCCGTACTTC. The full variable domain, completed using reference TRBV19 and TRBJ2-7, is DGGITQSPKYLFRKEGQNVTLSCEQNLNHDAMYWYRQDPGQGLRLIYYSQIVNDFQKGDIAEGYSVSREKKESFPLTVTSAQKNPTAFYLCASSIGPVPTPPYFGPGTRLTVT.

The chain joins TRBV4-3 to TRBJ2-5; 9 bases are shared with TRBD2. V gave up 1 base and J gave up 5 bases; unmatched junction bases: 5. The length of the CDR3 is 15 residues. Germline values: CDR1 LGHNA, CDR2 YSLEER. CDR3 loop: CASSQGLRGGETQYF. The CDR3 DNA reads TGCGCCAGCAGCCAAGGTCTGCGGGGGGGGGAGACCCAGTACTTC.

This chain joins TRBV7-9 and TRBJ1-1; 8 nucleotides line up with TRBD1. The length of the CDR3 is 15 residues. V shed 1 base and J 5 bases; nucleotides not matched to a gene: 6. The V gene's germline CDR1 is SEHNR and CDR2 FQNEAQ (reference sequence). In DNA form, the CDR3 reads TGTGCCAGCAGCTTAGAAGCAGGGGGCGCGACTGAAGCTTTCTTT. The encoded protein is CASSLEAGGATEAFF.

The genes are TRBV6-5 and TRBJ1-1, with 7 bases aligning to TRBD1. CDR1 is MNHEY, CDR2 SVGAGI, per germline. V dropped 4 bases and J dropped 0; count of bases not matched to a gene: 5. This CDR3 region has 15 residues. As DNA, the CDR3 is TGTGCCAGCAGTTTCCAGGGGGGTATGAACACTGAAGCTTTCTTT. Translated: CASSFQGGMNTEAFF.

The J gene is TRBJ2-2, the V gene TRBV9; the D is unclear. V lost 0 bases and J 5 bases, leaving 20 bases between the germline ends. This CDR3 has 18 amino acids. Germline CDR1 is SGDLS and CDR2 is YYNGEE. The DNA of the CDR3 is TGTGCCAGCAGCGTAGCCCCCTTGAGAGGATCTAGGACCGGGGAGCTGTTTTTT. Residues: CASSVAPLRGSRTGELFF.

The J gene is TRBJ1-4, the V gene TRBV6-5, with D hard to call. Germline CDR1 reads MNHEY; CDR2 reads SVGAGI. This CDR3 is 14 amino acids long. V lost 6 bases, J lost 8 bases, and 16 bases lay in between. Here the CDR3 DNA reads TGTGCCAGCAGCGCGACGCTGGGTAGGGAAAAACTGTTTTTT. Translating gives CASSATLGREKLFF.

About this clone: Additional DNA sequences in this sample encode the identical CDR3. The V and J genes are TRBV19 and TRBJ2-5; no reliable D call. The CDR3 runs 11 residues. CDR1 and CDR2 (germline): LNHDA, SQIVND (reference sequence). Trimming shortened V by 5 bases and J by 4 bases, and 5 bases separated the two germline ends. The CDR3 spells CASSVGETQYF. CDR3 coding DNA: TGTGCCAGTAGTGTAGGAGAGACCCAGTACTTC.

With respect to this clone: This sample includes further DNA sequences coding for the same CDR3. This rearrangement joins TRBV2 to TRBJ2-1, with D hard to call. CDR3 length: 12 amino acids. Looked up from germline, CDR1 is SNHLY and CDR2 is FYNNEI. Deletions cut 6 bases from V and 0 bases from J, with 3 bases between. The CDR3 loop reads CASSGSYNEQFF. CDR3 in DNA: TGTGCCAGCAGCGGCTCCTACAATGAGCAGTTCTTC.

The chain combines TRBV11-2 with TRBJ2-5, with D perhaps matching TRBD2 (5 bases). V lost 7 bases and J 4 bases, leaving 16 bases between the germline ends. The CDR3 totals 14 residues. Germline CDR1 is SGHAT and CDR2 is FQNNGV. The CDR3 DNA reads TGTGCCAGCACCAAGACCCCGAGCGGAGAGACCCAGTACTTC. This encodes CASTKTPSGETQYF.

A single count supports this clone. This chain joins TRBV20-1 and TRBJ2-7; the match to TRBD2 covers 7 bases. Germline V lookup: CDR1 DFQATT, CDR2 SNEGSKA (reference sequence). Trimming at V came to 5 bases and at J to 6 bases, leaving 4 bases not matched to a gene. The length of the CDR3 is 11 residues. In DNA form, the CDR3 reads TGCAGTGCTGAGAGCGGGACCGAGCAGTACTTC. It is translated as CSAESGTEQYF.

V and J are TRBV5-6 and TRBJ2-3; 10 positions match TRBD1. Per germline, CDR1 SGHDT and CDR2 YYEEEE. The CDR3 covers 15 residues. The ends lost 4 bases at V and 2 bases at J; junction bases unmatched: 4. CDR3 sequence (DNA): TGTGCCAGCAGCCGGGACAGGGGCATCACAGATACGCAGTATTTT. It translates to CASSRDRGITDTQYF.